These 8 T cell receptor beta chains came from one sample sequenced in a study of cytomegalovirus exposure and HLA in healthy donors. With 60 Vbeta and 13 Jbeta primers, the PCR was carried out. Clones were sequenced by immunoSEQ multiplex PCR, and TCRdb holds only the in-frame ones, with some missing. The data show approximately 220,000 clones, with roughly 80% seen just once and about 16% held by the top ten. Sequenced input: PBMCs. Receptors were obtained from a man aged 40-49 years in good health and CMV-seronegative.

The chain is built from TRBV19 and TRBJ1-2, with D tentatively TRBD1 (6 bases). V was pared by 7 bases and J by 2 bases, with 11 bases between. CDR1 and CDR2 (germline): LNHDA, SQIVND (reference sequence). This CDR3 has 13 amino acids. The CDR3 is CASKLTGNYGYTF. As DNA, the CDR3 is TGTGCCAGTAAATTGACAGGCAACTATGGCTACACCTTC.

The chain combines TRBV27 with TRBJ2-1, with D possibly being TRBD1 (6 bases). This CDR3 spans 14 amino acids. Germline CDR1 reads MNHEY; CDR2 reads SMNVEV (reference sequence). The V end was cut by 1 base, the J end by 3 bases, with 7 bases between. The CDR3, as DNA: TGTGCCAGCAGTTTATTGGACAGCTACAATGAGCAGTTCTTC. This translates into CASSLLDSYNEQFF.

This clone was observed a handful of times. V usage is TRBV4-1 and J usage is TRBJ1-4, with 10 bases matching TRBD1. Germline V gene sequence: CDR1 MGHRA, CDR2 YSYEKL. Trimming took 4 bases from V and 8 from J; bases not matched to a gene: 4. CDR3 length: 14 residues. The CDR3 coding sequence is TGCGCCAGCAGCCTCGGGACAGGGGAGGAAAAACTGTTTTTT. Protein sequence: CASSLGTGEEKLFF.

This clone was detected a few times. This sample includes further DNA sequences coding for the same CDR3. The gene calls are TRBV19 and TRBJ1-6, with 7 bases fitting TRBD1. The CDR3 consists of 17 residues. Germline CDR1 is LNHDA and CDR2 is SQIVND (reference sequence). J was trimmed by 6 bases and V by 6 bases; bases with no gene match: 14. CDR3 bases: TGTGCCAGTAGACCCACAGGGGTTGGGGTTTTTAATTCACCCCTCCACTTT. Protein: CASRPTGVGVFNSPLHF.

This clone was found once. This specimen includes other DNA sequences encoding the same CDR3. CDR3 in amino acids: CASSQGLAGGQETQYF. CDR3 coding DNA: TGCGCCAGCAGCCAAGGACTAGCGGGGGGGCAAGAGACCCAGTACTTC. This chain links TRBV4-3 with TRBJ2-5, with TRBD2 matching 14 bases. Per the germline V gene, CDR1 is LGHNA and CDR2 is YSLEER. The CDR3 loop spans 16 amino acids. After removal of 1 base from V and 2 bases from J, the junction contained 0 bases not matched to a gene.

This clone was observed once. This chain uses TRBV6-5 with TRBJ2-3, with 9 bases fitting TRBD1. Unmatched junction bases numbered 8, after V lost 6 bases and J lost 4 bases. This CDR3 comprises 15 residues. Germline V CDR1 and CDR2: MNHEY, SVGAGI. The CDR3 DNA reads TGTGCCAGCAGGACGGACAGGGGATTGGCAGATACGCAGTATTTT. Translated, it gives CASRTDRGLADTQYF.

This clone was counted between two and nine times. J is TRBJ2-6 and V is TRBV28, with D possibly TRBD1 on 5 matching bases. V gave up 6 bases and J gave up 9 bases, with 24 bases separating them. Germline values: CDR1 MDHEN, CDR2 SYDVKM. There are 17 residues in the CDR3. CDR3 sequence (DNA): TGTGCCAGCAGCATGGCCGGACATCTCTCTGTGGGCAACGTCCTGACTTTC. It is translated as CASSMAGHLSVGNVLTF.

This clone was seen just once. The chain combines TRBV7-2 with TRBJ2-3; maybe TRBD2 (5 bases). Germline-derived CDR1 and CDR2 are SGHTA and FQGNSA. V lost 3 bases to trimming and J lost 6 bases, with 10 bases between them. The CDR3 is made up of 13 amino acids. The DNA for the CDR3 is TGTGCCAGCAGCTTGTCCGGACTCGATACGCAGTATTTT. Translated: CASSLSGLDTQYF. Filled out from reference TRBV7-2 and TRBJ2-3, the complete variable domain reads GAGVSQSPSNKVTEKGKDVELRCDPISGHTALYWYRQSLGQGLEFLIYFQGNSAPDKSGLPSDRFSAERTGGSVSTLTIQRTQQEDSAVYLCASSLSGLDTQYFGPGTRLTVL.